The T cell receptor (beta chain) described here comes from a study of control samples from healthy donors and cancer patients. Here immunoSEQ multiplex PCR was the method, and the copy in TCRdb shows in-frame clones only, minus some. This sample has about 80,000 clones; about 88% occur once, and the top ten carry approximately 7.6%. Germline CDR1 is SQVTM and CDR2 is ANQGSEA. Trimming took 7 bases from V and 6 from J, leaving 13 bases between them. The CDR3 runs to 13 residues. V usage is TRBV29-1 and J usage is TRBJ1-6; D not resolved. The receptor's source is a woman aged 55-69 years in good health. Source material: blood. The CDR3 here is CSAGEGSNSPLHF. The CDR3 DNA reads as TGCAGCGCCGGAGAGGGCAGTAATTCACCCCTCCACTTT. Full variable domain (outside the CDR3, taken from reference TRBV29-1 and TRBJ1-6): SAVISQKPSRDICQRGTSLTIQCQVDSQVTMMFWYRQQPGQSLTLIATANQGSEATYESGFVIDKFPISRPNLTFSTLTVSNMSPEDSSIYLCSAGEGSNSPLHFGNGTRLTVT.